This passage covers 10 T cell receptor beta chains from one sample sequenced in a study of shared clonotypes between healthy human individuals. Some clones are missing from TCRdb's copy, which holds only in-frame ones; the method was immunoSEQ multiplex PCR. The sample consists of about 470,000 clones, roughly 77% of them appearing once. The source material was PBMCs. The receptors here all came from a woman aged 40-49 years in good health. Some clones in this sample may be carry-over from other donors' samples.

The chain links TRBV19 to TRBJ1-3; 8 bases match TRBD1. The CDR3 is 13 amino acids. Trimming at V came to 8 bases and at J to 8 bases, leaving 8 bases not matched to a gene. Per the germline V gene, CDR1 is LNHDA and CDR2 is SQIVND (reference sequence). The CDR3: CASRRDRMDTIYF. CDR3 nucleotide sequence: TGTGCCAGTCGGCGGGACAGGATGGACACCATATATTTT. The full variable domain, in which reference TRBV19 and TRBJ1-3 provide the parts outside the CDR3, is DGGITQSPKYLFRKEGQNVTLSCEQNLNHDAMYWYRQDPGQGLRLIYYSQIVNDFQKGDIAEGYSVSREKKESFPLTVTSAQKNPTAFYLCASRRDRMDTIYFGEGSWLTVV.

The chain joins TRBV7-7 to TRBJ2-7; perhaps TRBD1 as D (5 bases). V lost 5 bases, J lost 3 bases, and 14 bases lay in between. This CDR3 spans 14 amino acids. CDR1 and CDR2 (germline): SSHAT, FNYEAQ (reference sequence). CDR3 coding DNA: TGTGCCAGCAGCGCCAAGTGGGGCGACTACGAGCAGTACTTC. It specifies CASSAKWGDYEQYF.

CDR3 region: CAWRVGTANEKLFF. CDR3 bases: TGTGCCTGGAGGGTCGGGACAGCTAATGAAAAACTGTTTTTT. The J gene is TRBJ1-4, the V gene TRBV30, with 7 bases aligning to TRBD1. CDR1 and CDR2 (germline): GTSNPN, SVGIG (reference sequence). Germline trimming cut 3 bases from V and 3 bases from J; bases unmatched to any gene: 4. There are 14 residues in the CDR3.

V usage is TRBV7-2 and J usage is TRBJ2-5, with 8 nucleotides matching TRBD2. V shed 1 base and J 5 bases; nucleotides not matched to a gene: 6. Per germline, CDR1 SGHTA and CDR2 FQGNSA. The CDR3 spans 15 residues. The chain's CDR3 is CASSLVRGGEETQYF. The CDR3 nucleotides read TGTGCCAGCAGCTTAGTTCGGGGGGGTGAGGAGACCCAGTACTTC.

This chain uses TRBV18 with TRBJ1-4; D not certain. This CDR3 is 15 amino acids long. CDR1 is KGHSH, CDR2 LQKENI, per germline. V was cut by 3 bases and J by 0 bases, with 8 bases left in between. Here the CDR3 reads CASSPGAATNEKLFF. The CDR3 nucleotides are TGTGCCAGCTCACCCGGCGCCGCAACTAATGAAAAACTGTTTTTT.

This clone is labeled medium-sized. The same CDR3 can be traced to other DNA sequences in this sample. This chain links TRBV19 with TRBJ2-5; TRBD2 agrees at 8 bases. The CDR3 length is 15 residues. V gave up 6 bases and J gave up 1 base; unmatched junction bases: 7. Germline-derived CDR1 and CDR2 are LNHDA and SQIVND (reference sequence). CDR3 sequence (DNA): TGTGCCAGTAGAGGGGTCGGGAGGGCCCAAGAGACCCAGTACTTC. Translating it yields CASRGVGRAQETQYF.

A single count supports this clone. For the CDR3, the DNA is TGTGCCAGCAGCTCGGAGGGGAATCAGCCCCAGCATTTT. Residues: CASSSEGNQPQHF. This chain uses TRBV5-4 with TRBJ1-5; tentatively, D is TRBD1 (5 bases). CDR3 length: 13 residues. V lost 3 bases, J lost 4 bases, and 8 bases lay in between. CDR1 and CDR2 (germline): SGHNT, YYREEE (reference sequence).

This chain uses TRBV27 with TRBJ2-1, with D perhaps TRBD2 (5 bases). The CDR3 totals 16 residues. V was trimmed by 0 bases and J by 5 bases, leaving 14 bases between them. Germline V gives CDR1 MNHEY, CDR2 SMNVEV (reference sequence). In DNA form, the CDR3 reads TGTGCCAGCAGTTTATCCTGGCTAGCTCCCAACAATGAGCAGTTCTTC. This codes for CASSLSWLAPNNEQFF.

The chain combines TRBV28 with TRBJ2-7; 11 nucleotides match TRBD1. The CDR3 sequence is 15 residues long. V was clipped by 6 bases and J by 4 bases; unmatched bases: 8. Germline CDR1 reads MDHEN; CDR2 reads SYDVKM. This chain's CDR3 is CASRGGTGGGYEQYF. CDR3 nucleotides: TGTGCCAGCAGGGGCGGGACAGGGGGTGGGTACGAGCAGTACTTC.

DNA for the CDR3: TGTGCCAGCAGTTTATCGGCGGGACTCAAGGGCTACACCTTC. This gives the protein CASSLSAGLKGYTF. This chain connects TRBV28 to TRBJ1-2; D is perhaps TRBD1 (5 bases). Germline V lookup: CDR1 MDHEN, CDR2 SYDVKM. This CDR3 comprises 14 residues. Trimming stripped 1 base from V and 8 bases from J, with 14 bases between.